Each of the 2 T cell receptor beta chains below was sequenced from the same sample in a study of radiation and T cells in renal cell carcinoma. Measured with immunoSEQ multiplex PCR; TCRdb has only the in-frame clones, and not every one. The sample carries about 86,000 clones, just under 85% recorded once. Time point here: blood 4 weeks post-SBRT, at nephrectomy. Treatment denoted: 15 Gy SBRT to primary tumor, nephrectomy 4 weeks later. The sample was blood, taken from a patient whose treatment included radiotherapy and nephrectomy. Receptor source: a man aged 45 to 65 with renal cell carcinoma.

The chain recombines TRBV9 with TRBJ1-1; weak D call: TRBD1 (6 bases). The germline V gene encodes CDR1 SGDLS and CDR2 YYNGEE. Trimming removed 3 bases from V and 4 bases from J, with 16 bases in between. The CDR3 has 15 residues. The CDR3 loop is CASSAEVKGGTEAFF. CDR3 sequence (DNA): TGTGCCAGCAGCGCAGAAGTTAAGGGGGGCACTGAAGCTTTCTTT.

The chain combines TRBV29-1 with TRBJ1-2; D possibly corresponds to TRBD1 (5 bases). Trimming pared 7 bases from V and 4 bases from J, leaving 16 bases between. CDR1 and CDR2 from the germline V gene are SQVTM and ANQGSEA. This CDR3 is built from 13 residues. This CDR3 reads CSASVRGIYGYTF. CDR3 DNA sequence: TGCAGCGCCTCAGTTCGGGGGATCTATGGCTACACCTTC.